These 21 T cell receptor beta chains were all obtained from the same sample, sequenced in a study of beta chain features in type 1 diabetes. For these receptors, no antigen is known. General observations from the study: In all four CD4+ subsets, TCRB CDR3 length was significantly, moderately reduced in type 1 diabetes.

Of the isolated RNA, all was reverse transcribed, and so the sequenced material was expressed TCRB transcripts. Assay used: immunoSEQ multiplex PCR; TCRdb lists only in-frame clones, some missing. The sample lists some 130,000 clones, 9% seen once, with under 0.9% in the top ten. The sample comprised central memory CD4+ T cells from blood. These receptors came from a man aged 25 to 45 with type 1 diabetes.

This clone has a handful of counts. V usage is TRBV6-1 and J usage is TRBJ2-3; the D gene is possibly TRBD1 (6 bases). This CDR3 is built from 14 residues. Germline CDR1 reads MNHNS; CDR2 reads SASEGT. Trimming stripped 4 bases from V and 4 bases from J, with 12 bases between. The CDR3 DNA reads as TGTGCCAGCAGTGCTGGGGGCTCCGCAGATACGCAGTATTTT. This translates into CASSAGGSADTQYF.

The sample holds a few counts of this clone. This chain links TRBV9 with TRBJ2-1, with a possible D match to TRBD2 (6 bases). Trimming shortened V by 4 bases and J by 9 bases, and 14 bases separated the two germline ends. Germline V CDR1 and CDR2: SGDLS, YYNGEE. CDR3 length: 13 residues. The CDR3 protein is CASSLGPGLEQFF. For the CDR3, the DNA is TGTGCCAGCAGCCTCGGACCGGGACTTGAGCAGTTCTTC.

J is TRBJ2-2 and V is TRBV28; 9 bases map to TRBD1. Trimming removed 6 bases from V and 1 base from J; junction bases left unmatched: 15. The CDR3 length is 19 residues. Germline V CDR1 and CDR2: MDHEN, SYDVKM. The CDR3 nucleotides are TGTGCCAGCAGCCGAACCCGCTCTACAGGGGGCTTGAACACCGGGGAGCTGTTTTTT. As protein: CASSRTRSTGGLNTGELFF.

This clone was observed a handful of times. The chain employs TRBV27 and TRBJ2-7, with D perhaps TRBD2 (6 bases). Germline V CDR1 and CDR2: MNHEY, SMNVEV (reference sequence). The CDR3 contains 14 residues. Trimming removed 6 bases at V and 3 bases at J, with 15 bases between. The CDR3 region has the DNA TGTGCCAGCAGCCCCACGGGACTGATCTACGAGCAGTACTTC. Translation gives CASSPTGLIYEQYF.

This clone appeared a few times. The rearrangement uses TRBV19 and TRBJ1-1, with 8 bases identical to TRBD1. This CDR3 spans 13 amino acids. The V segment lost 8 bases and the J segment 5 bases; nucleotides outside the gene matches: 7. Looked up from germline, CDR1 is LNHDA and CDR2 is SQIVND (reference sequence). As DNA, the CDR3 is TGTGCCAGTTCAGGGGGCTGGTATACTGAAGCTTTCTTT. Its protein is CASSGGWYTEAFF. Variable domain in full (rest from reference TRBV19 and TRBJ1-1): DGGITQSPKYLFRKEGQNVTLSCEQNLNHDAMYWYRQDPGQGLRLIYYSQIVNDFQKGDIAEGYSVSREKKESFPLTVTSAQKNPTAFYLCASSGGWYTEAFFGQGTRLTVV.

The CDR3 is CASSVGGAADTQYF. CDR3 coding DNA: TGTGCCAGCAGCGTGGGGGGGGCGGCGGATACGCAGTATTTT. The chain carries TRBV9 and TRBJ2-3; a weak D match, TRBD2 (7 bases). V was shortened by 2 bases and J by 6 bases, with 13 bases between the two germline ends. Germline-derived CDR1 and CDR2 are SGDLS and YYNGEE. CDR3 length: 14 amino acids. The full variable domain, rest sourced from reference TRBV9 and TRBJ2-3, is DSGVTQTPKHLITATGQRVTLRCSPRSGDLSVYWYQQSLDQGLQFLIQYYNGEERAKGNILERFSAQQFPDLHSELNLSSLELGDSALYFCASSVGGAADTQYFGPGTRLTVL.

In the case of this clone: Different DNA sequences within this sample yield the same CDR3. The chain joins TRBV15 to TRBJ2-3, with TRBD1 identical over 7 bases. Looked up from germline, CDR1 is LNHNV and CDR2 is YYDKDF (reference sequence). Losses at the gene ends were 0 bases for V and 2 bases for J; bases not matched to a gene: 2. This CDR3 spans 15 amino acids. CDR3 loop: CATSRETGNTDTQYF. The DNA for the CDR3 is TGTGCCACCAGCAGAGAGACAGGGAACACAGATACGCAGTATTTT.

This clone was seen a few times. The rearrangement joins TRBV7-3 to TRBJ2-1; 8 positions agree with TRBD2. Germline V lookup: CDR1 SGHTA, CDR2 FQGTGA. The V and J ends lost 5 bases and 2 bases, in that order; junction bases with no gene match: 5. This CDR3 contains 15 residues. CDR3 amino acids: CASSATGGPYNEQFF. CDR3 DNA: TGTGCCAGCAGCGCTACGGGGGGGCCCTACAATGAGCAGTTCTTC. The full variable domain, its missing parts supplied by reference TRBV7-3 and TRBJ2-1, is GAGVSQTPSNKVTEKGKYVELRCDPISGHTALYWYRQSLGQGPEFLIYFQGTGAADDSGLPNDRFFAVRPEGSVSTLKIQRTERGDSAVYLCASSATGGPYNEQFFGPGTRLTVL.

In its sample, this clone was seen a few times. The chain combines TRBV27 with TRBJ2-3; a possible D gene is TRBD2 (6 bases). CDR1 and CDR2 (germline): MNHEY, SMNVEV (reference sequence). This CDR3 is 13 amino acids long. With 9 bases removed from V and 1 base from J, the gap between germline ends came to 11 bases. The CDR3 DNA is TGTGCCAGAGAGGGGAGGCGCACAGATACGCAGTATTTT. It specifies CAREGRRTDTQYF.

This clone was seen a few times. This chain links TRBV4-1 with TRBJ2-3; D possibly corresponds to TRBD1 (6 bases). This CDR3 is 14 amino acids long. The germline V and J ends were trimmed by 4 bases and 4 bases, with 12 bases remaining between them. Germline CDR1 MGHRA, CDR2 YSYEKL. CDR3 amino acids: CASSPQQGPDTQYF. The DNA for the CDR3 is TGCGCCAGCAGCCCCCAACAGGGACCAGATACGCAGTATTTT.

The chain carries TRBV29-1 and TRBJ2-1; 13 nucleotides align to TRBD2. The germline V gene has CDR1 SQVTM and CDR2 ANQGSEA. V trimming: 6 bases; J trimming: 5 bases; junction bases outside the gene matches: 4. The CDR3 has 14 amino acids. Here the CDR3 reads CSVRTSGGDNEQFF. CDR3 DNA sequence: TGCAGCGTGCGAACTAGCGGGGGGGACAATGAGCAGTTCTTC.

The chain has TRBV18 and TRBJ1-1, with D maybe TRBD1 (6 bases). The CDR3 loop spans 13 amino acids. Germline CDR1 reads KGHSH; CDR2 reads LQKENI. Deletions cut 6 bases from V and 5 bases from J, with 13 bases between. The CDR3 reads CASSPGGETEAFF. In nucleotides, the CDR3 is TGTGCCAGCTCCCCGGGGGGCGAAACTGAAGCTTTCTTT.

This rearrangement joins TRBV5-4 to TRBJ2-1; 7 nucleotides line up with TRBD2. The germline V gene encodes CDR1 SGHNT and CDR2 YYREEE (reference sequence). The CDR3 sequence is 14 residues long. The junction had 12 bases not matched to a gene; V was cut back by 7 bases and J by 8 bases. CDR3 residues: CASRRGGGSDEQFF. Here the CDR3 DNA reads TGTGCCAGCCGGCGTGGCGGGGGTTCGGATGAGCAGTTCTTC.

This clone came up a few times. This rearrangement joins TRBV9 to TRBJ2-5; 8 nucleotides align to TRBD1. The CDR3 totals 14 residues. V lost 4 bases, J lost 4 bases, and 6 bases stayed unmatched. Germline CDR1 SGDLS, CDR2 YYNGEE. The CDR3 coding sequence is TGTGCCAGCAGCTTTACCGGGACAGGAGAGACCCAGTACTTC. Translated, it gives CASSFTGTGETQYF.

This clone showed up just a few times. J is TRBJ1-5 and V is TRBV19, with 7 bases aligning to TRBD1. Looked up from germline, CDR1 is LNHDA and CDR2 is SQIVND (reference sequence). The CDR3 is 13 residues long. V lost 7 bases and J lost 5; bases outside the gene matches: 5. CDR3 residues: CASTRDRYQPQHF. The CDR3 DNA reads TGTGCCAGTACCCGGGACAGATATCAGCCCCAGCATTTT.

The DNA for the CDR3 is TGTGCCAGCAGCTTAGATAGTCGCCAGGGAACCAACTATGGCTACACCTTC. Its protein is CASSLDSRQGTNYGYTF. The chain couples TRBV11-2 to TRBJ1-2; TRBD1 might be the D (5 bases). Germline CDR1 reads SGHAT; CDR2 reads FQNNGV. This CDR3 is 17 amino acids long. With 0 bases removed from V and 2 bases from J, the gap between germline ends came to 16 bases.

The CDR3 is CSVDTTSNTYNEQFF. The CDR3 coding sequence is TGCAGCGTAGACACGACTAGCAATACCTACAATGAGCAGTTCTTC. This chain connects TRBV29-1 to TRBJ2-1; TRBD2 matches at 7 bases. The CDR3 is 15 residues long. The germline V gene has CDR1 SQVTM and CDR2 ANQGSEA. V was pared by 6 bases and J by 2 bases, with 10 bases of the junction left unmatched.

This clone was found a few times. V gene TRBV6-5 combines with J gene TRBJ1-1; 7 bases match TRBD1. The CDR3 loop spans 13 amino acids. Unmatched junction bases numbered 4, after V lost 6 bases and J lost 3 bases. Germline CDR1 MNHEY, CDR2 SVGAGI. CDR3 nucleotides: TGTGCCAGCAGAAGGGACAGTTACACTGAAGCTTTCTTT. As protein: CASRRDSYTEAFF.

This clone turned up a few times. The chain combines TRBV5-1 with TRBJ2-2; 10 positions agree with TRBD2. The CDR3 spans 14 residues. Losses at the gene ends were 5 bases for V and 6 bases for J; bases not matched to a gene: 4. From germline, CDR1 is SGHRS and CDR2 YFSETQ. For the CDR3, the DNA is TGCGCCAGCAGAGACGGACTAGCGGCCGGGGAGCTGTTTTTT. It encodes CASRDGLAAGELFF.

The V call is TRBV28, the J call TRBJ2-5; TRBD1 matches at 10 bases. The trim removed 6 bases at V and 1 base at J, leaving 5 bases unmatched. The CDR3 sequence is 15 residues long. CDR1 MDHEN and CDR2 SYDVKM come from the germline V gene. This CDR3 reads CASRPGQGSQETQYF. The DNA for the CDR3 is TGTGCCAGCAGACCGGGACAGGGGAGCCAAGAGACCCAGTACTTC.

The sample holds a few counts of this clone. The rearrangement links TRBV6-5 to TRBJ1-2; possibly TRBD1 for D (5 bases). From germline, CDR1 is MNHEY and CDR2 SVGAGI. This CDR3 has 12 residues. Trimming removed 6 bases at V and 7 bases at J, with 12 bases between. The CDR3 protein is CASRRGPGGYTF. For the CDR3, the DNA is TGTGCCAGCAGAAGGGGTCCGGGTGGCTACACCTTC.